These T cell receptor beta chains were read from a single sample in a study of T cells in Graves' hyperthyroidism and ophthalmopathy. TCRdb reprocessed the multiplex PCR reads with MiXCR, giving one entry per CDR3 protein. This sample has 300,000 to 400,000 distinct CDR3 sequences; approximately 17% occur once, and the top ten carry 40%. The sequenced sample consisted of blood. All receptors come from a man between 18 and 29 years old with Graves' ophthalmopathy. Each CDR3 is given with its conserved first and last residue. The D gene is left open where the match is weak. The size field is filled for only some rows; it gives once, few, many or a size class.

TRBV5-1	TRBJ2-5	TRBD1	few	CASSYPQGAAVETQYF	TGCGCCAGCAGCTACCCCCAGGGGGCAGCGGTGGAGACCCAGTACTTC
TRBV12-3/TRBV12-4	TRBJ2-7	TRBD2	few	CASSLKARGGLYEQYF	TGTGCCAGCAGTTTAAAGGCTCGGGGGGGCCTCTACGAGCAGTACTTC
TRBV12-3/TRBV12-4	TRBJ2-1	TRBD2	many	CASTLAGGSYNEQFF	TGTGCCAGCACTCTAGCGGGGGGCTCCTACAATGAGCAGTTCTTC
TRBV13	TRBJ2-7	TRBD1	many	CASSHRTGYSEQYF	TGTGCCAGCAGCCACCGGACAGGGTACTCCGAGCAGTACTTC
TRBV9	TRBJ1-6	-	few	CASSVSWNSPLHF	TGTGCCAGCAGCGTAAGTTGGAATTCACCCCTCCACTTT
TRBV12-3/TRBV12-4	TRBJ1-6	TRBD1	few	CASSPGGGVNSPLHF	TGTGCCAGCAGTCCAGGGGGCGGCGTGAATTCACCCCTCCACTTT
TRBV5-1	TRBJ2-1	TRBD2	few	CASSFRTSGSYNEQFF	TGCGCCAGCAGCTTCCGGACTAGCGGGTCCTACAATGAGCAGTTCTTC
TRBV20-1	TRBJ2-1	TRBD2	once	CSARVSGGASYNEQFF	TGCAGTGCTAGGGTTAGCGGGGGGGCCTCCTACAATGAGCAGTTCTTC
TRBV28	TRBJ1-3	TRBD1	-	CASSPTGTGVGGNTIYF	TGTGCCAGCAGTCCTACCGGGACAGGGGTAGGTGGAAACACCATATATTTT
TRBV3-1	TRBJ2-5	-	many	CASSQVGQRKETQYF	TGTGCCAGCAGCCAAGTTGGACAGAGAAAAGAGACCCAGTACTTC
TRBV7-9	TRBJ2-5	TRBD2	few	CASSGGTSVLQETQYF	TGTGCCAGCAGCGGTGGGACTAGCGTTCTTCAAGAGACCCAGTACTTC
TRBV6-1	TRBJ1-5	-	many	CASSPTDSWSNQPQHF	TGTGCCAGCAGCCCGACTGACTCTTGGAGCAATCAGCCCCAGCATTTT
TRBV12-3/TRBV12-4	TRBJ1-2	-	few	CASSLRGALWGYTF	TGTGCCAGCAGTTTACGAGGGGCCCTATGGGGCTACACCTTC
TRBV6-2/TRBV6-3	TRBJ1-2	-	many	CASSYRPVRGYTF	TGTGCCAGCAGTTATCGCCCAGTTCGGGGCTACACCTTC
TRBV5-1	TRBJ1-6	TRBD1	many	CASSFSTGGGSPLHF	TGCGCCAGCAGCTTTTCGACAGGGGGCGGTTCACCCCTCCACTTT
TRBV4-1	TRBJ2-2	-	-	CASSRLGHGGELFF	TGCGCCAGCAGCCGCCTAGGGCACGGCGGGGAGCTGTTTTTT
TRBV7-3	TRBJ2-1	TRBD2	-	CASSETRTSGGEQFF	TGTGCCAGCAGCGAAACCCGGACTAGCGGGGGTGAGCAGTTCTTC
TRBV20-1	TRBJ2-3	-	few	CSARELGRETGDTQYF	TGCAGTGCTAGGGAGCTAGGGCGTGAGACGGGGGATACGCAGTATTTT
TRBV2	TRBJ2-5	TRBD2	many	CASSEVTSEETQYF	TGTGCCAGCAGTGAAGTTACTAGCGAAGAGACCCAGTACTTC
TRBV18	TRBJ1-4	TRBD1	many	CASSPDRGGEKLFF	TGTGCCAGCTCACCGGACAGGGGAGGAGAAAAACTGTTTTTT
TRBV11-2	TRBJ2-7	TRBD2	many	CASSLATSVSYEQYF	TGTGCCAGCAGCCTCGCCACTAGCGTCTCCTACGAGCAGTACTTC
TRBV5-1	TRBJ1-4	TRBD1	-	CASDRETKTTNEKLFF	TGCGCCAGCGACAGGGAAACCAAGACAACTAATGAAAAACTGTTTTTT
TRBV28	TRBJ2-5	TRBD2	many	CASSLSGLAGLGETQYF	TGTGCCAGCAGTCTCTCGGGACTAGCGGGGCTAGGGGAGACCCAGTACTTC
TRBV27	TRBJ1-1	-	many	CASRQGMNTEAFF	TGTGCCAGCAGGCAGGGGATGAACACTGAAGCTTTCTTT
TRBV9	TRBJ1-6	-	few	CASSVGSGDNSPLHF	TGTGCCAGCAGCGTAGGGTCAGGGGATAATTCACCCCTCCACTTT
TRBV20-1	TRBJ1-1	-	many	CSARPLGGQETEAFF	TGCAGTGCTAGGCCCTTAGGGGGACAAGAGACTGAAGCTTTCTTT
TRBV5-1	TRBJ2-3	-	many	CASSYATSSTDTQYF	TGCGCCAGCAGCTATGCCACCTCTAGCACAGATACGCAGTATTTT
TRBV5-1	TRBJ1-4	-	few	CASSPAPTGTNEKLFF	TGCGCCAGCAGCCCAGCCCCCACAGGGACTAATGAAAAACTGTTTTTT
TRBV28	TRBJ1-5	TRBD1	-	CASSRGRGSNQPQHF	TGTGCCAGCAGTAGGGGGCGCGGAAGCAATCAGCCCCAGCATTTT
TRBV12-3/TRBV12-4	TRBJ1-5	-	many	CASSPDSLGQPQHF	TGTGCCAGCAGCCCCGACAGTTTAGGTCAGCCCCAGCATTTT
TRBV20-1	TRBJ1-1	-	few	CSARDRTNTEAFF	TGCAGTGCTAGGGACCGAACGAACACTGAAGCTTTCTTT
TRBV2	TRBJ1-1	-	many	CASNPMGATEAFF	TGTGCCAGCAACCCAATGGGTGCCACTGAAGCTTTCTTT
TRBV7-6	TRBJ2-2	-	-	CASRVGWSNTGELFF	TGTGCCAGCAGAGTAGGATGGTCGAACACCGGGGAGCTGTTTTTT
TRBV28	TRBJ1-3	-	-	CASTPDSTGNTIYF	TGTGCCAGCACCCCGGACAGCACTGGAAACACCATATATTTT
TRBV14	TRBJ1-2	-	-	CASSRGWGPGYTF	TGTGCCAGCAGCCGCGGTTGGGGCCCAGGCTACACCTTC
TRBV10-1	TRBJ2-1	-	-	CASSEHRYNEQFF	TGCGCCAGCAGTGAGCACAGGTACAATGAGCAGTTCTTC
TRBV9	TRBJ1-1	TRBD1	-	CASSADGQVNTEAFF	TGTGCCAGCAGCGCAGATGGACAGGTTAACACTGAAGCTTTCTTT
TRBV7-9	TRBJ2-2	-	many	CASSPDGWAGELFF	TGTGCCAGCAGCCCCGATGGATGGGCCGGGGAGCTGTTTTTT
TRBV10-3	TRBJ2-5	-	once	CAISEEQGGETQYF	TGTGCCATCAGTGAGGAACAGGGGGGGGAGACCCAGTACTTC
TRBV7-8	TRBJ2-7	-	many	CASSEGVYEQYF	TGTGCCAGCAGCGAAGGAGTCTACGAGCAGTACTTC
TRBV4-1	TRBJ2-1	-	-	CASSETLGNNEQFF	TGCGCCAGCAGCGAAACCCTGGGAAACAATGAGCAGTTCTTC
TRBV9	TRBJ2-1	TRBD2	few	CASSVALAGAEQFF	TGTGCCAGCAGCGTAGCACTAGCGGGGGCCGAGCAGTTCTTC
TRBV7-9	TRBJ1-2	-	-	CASSPKTTANYGYTF	TGTGCCAGCAGCCCTAAAACGACCGCTAACTATGGCTACACCTTC
TRBV29-1	TRBJ2-3	-	many	CSVDHRFEADNAVPSGTDTQYF	TGCAGCGTGGACCATAGATTTGAGGCTGATAACGCAGTCCCTTCGGGCACAGATACGCAGTATTTT
TRBV20-1	TRBJ1-2	-	many	CSARPLSGGYTF	TGCAGTGCTAGGCCCTTATCCGGAGGCTACACCTTC
TRBV10-3	TRBJ1-5	-	few	CAISSSPDRQPQHF	TGTGCCATCAGTTCTTCCCCGGATAGGCAGCCCCAGCATTTT
TRBV7-2	TRBJ2-1	-	many	CASRDYSTGKDEQFF	TGTGCCAGCAGGGATTACTCTACGGGGAAGGATGAGCAGTTCTTC
TRBV28	TRBJ1-3	-	many	CASSFGGLGNTIYF	TGTGCCAGCAGTTTTGGGGGACTCGGAAACACCATATATTTT
TRBV27	TRBJ2-2	TRBD2	-	CASSLAGGRAGELFF	TGTGCCAGCAGTCTAGCGGGGGGGCGCGCCGGGGAGCTGTTTTTT
TRBV20-1	TRBJ2-7	-	few	CSADHRDEQYF	TGCAGTGCCGACCACAGGGACGAGCAGTACTTC